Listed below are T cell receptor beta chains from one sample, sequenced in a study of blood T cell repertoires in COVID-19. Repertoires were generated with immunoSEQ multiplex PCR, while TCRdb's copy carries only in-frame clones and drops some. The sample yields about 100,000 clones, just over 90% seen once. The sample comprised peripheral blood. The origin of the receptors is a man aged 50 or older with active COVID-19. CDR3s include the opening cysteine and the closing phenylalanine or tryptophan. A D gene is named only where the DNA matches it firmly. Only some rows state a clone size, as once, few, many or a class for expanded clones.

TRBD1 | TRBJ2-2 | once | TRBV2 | TGTGCCAGCAGTGGTACAGGGGCCGCCTCCGTGGAGCTGTTTTTT | CASSGTGAASVELFF
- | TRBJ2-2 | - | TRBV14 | TGTGCCAGCAGCCAAGTCAGGACAGCCACCGGGGAGCTGTTTTTT | CASSQVRTATGELFF
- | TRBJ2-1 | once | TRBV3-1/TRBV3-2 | TGTGCCAGCAGCCAAGGTCAACCGGGACACGTCTACAATGAGCAGTTCTTC | CASSQGQPGHVYNEQFF
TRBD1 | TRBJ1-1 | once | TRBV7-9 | TGTGCCAGCACCCCTCGGACAGGGACCCAGTTTGAAGCTTTCTTT | CASTPRTGTQFEAFF
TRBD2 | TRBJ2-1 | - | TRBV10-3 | TGTGCCATCAGTGCATCCGGGACTAGCGGCCCTCACTCCTACAATGAGCAGTTCTTC | CAISASGTSGPHSYNEQFF
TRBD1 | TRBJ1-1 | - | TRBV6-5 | TGTGCCAGCAGTACTACAGGGGGCAGGACTGAAGCTTTCTTT | CASSTTGGRTEAFF
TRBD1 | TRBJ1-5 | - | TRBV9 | TGTGCCAGCAGCTCGGGACAGGGGAGCAATCAGCCCCAGCATTTT | CASSSGQGSNQPQHF
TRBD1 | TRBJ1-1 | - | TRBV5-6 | TGTGCCAGCAGCTTGAAGGGGGCTCTGAACACTGAAGCTTTCTTT | CASSLKGALNTEAFF
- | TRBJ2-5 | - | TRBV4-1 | TGCGCCAGCAGCCAAGATCCTTTGGGCTCGAGGGTGGCGACCCAGTACTTC | CASSQDPLGSRVATQYF
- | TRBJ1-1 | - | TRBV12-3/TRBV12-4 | TGTGCCAGCAGTTTACGGGGGAACACTGAAGCTTTCTTT | CASSLRGNTEAFF
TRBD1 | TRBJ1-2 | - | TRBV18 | TGTGCCAGCTCACCAACAGGGGACGCAAACTATGGCTACACCTTC | CASSPTGDANYGYTF
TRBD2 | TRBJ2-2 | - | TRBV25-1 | TGTGCCAGCAGTGAATGGGGAGGGATAGACACCGGGGAGCTGTTTTTT | CASSEWGGIDTGELFF
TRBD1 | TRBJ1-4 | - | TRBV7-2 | TGTGCCAGCAGCTTAGGACAGGGATTTACTAATGAAAAACTGTTTTTT | CASSLGQGFTNEKLFF
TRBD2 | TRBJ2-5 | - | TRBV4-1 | TGCGCCAGCAGCCACCCCCACGGGAGGGCGGAAGAGACCCAGTACTTC | CASSHPHGRAEETQYF
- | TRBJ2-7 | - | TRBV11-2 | TGTGCCAGCAGCCCCGAGGAGGGTCCATATTACGAGCAGTACTTC | CASSPEEGPYYEQYF
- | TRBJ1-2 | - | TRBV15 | TGTGCCACCAGCAGAGAACGGACAGATCGCCTATACACCTTC | CATSRERTDRLYTF
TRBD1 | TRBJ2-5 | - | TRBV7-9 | TGTGCCAGCAGCCGTTTTGGACAGGACGGAGAGACCCAGTACTTC | CASSRFGQDGETQYF
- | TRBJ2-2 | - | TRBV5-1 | TGCGCCAGCAGCTTGGCAGGGAACACCGGGGAGCTGTTTTTT | CASSLAGNTGELFF
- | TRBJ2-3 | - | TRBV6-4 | TGTGCCAGCAGTCTAGAGCCTGGGGGCGCGCAGTATTTT | CASSLEPGGAQYF
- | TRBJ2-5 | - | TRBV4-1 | TGCGCCAGCAGCCAAGAGAGGTCGGCGGAAAGTAGGACCCAGTACTTC | CASSQERSAESRTQYF
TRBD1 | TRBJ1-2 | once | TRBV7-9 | TGTGCCAGCACCCACCGTTTGGCAGGGGGGATCTATGGCTACACCTTC | CASTHRLAGGIYGYTF
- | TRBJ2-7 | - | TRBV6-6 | TGTGCCAGCAGTTCCGAAAGGGGGGGGTACTTC | CASSSERGGYF
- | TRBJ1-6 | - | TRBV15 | TGTGCCACCAGCAGAGGTAGTAATTCACCCCTCCACTTT | CATSRGSNSPLHF
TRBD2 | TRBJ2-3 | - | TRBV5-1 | TGCGCCAGCAGCTTCGGGACTAGCGGAGGAAGCACAGATACGCAGTATTTT | CASSFGTSGGSTDTQYF
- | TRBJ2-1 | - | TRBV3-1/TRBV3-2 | TGTGCCAGCAGCCGAGCCTCTAGCGCTAGCTCCTACAATGAGCAGTTCTTC | CASSRASSASSYNEQFF
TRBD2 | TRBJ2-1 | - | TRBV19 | TGTGCCAGTAGTGCACTAGCGGGGGGGTACAATGAGCAGTTCTTC | CASSALAGGYNEQFF
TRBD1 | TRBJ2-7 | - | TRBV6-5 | TGTGCCAGTAGGACAGGGAGCTCCTACGAGCAGTACTTC | CASRTGSSYEQYF
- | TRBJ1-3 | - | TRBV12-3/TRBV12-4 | TGTGCCAGCACCCTTTCTACCGGAAACACCATATATTTT | CASTLSTGNTIYF
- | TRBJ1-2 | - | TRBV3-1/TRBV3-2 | TGTGCCAGCAGCCAATGGGACTCTCGTAACTATGGCTACACCTTC | CASSQWDSRNYGYTF
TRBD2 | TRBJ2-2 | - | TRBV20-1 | TGCAGTGCTAGTGGCGGGGGGGTCGGGGAGCTGTTTTTT | CSASGGGVGELFF
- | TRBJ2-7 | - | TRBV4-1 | TGCGCCAGCAGCCAAGCTCTAGAGGTCTACGAGCAGTACTTC | CASSQALEVYEQYF
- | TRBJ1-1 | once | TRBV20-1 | TGCAGTGCCCCGCGAAACACTGAAGCTTTCTTT | CSAPRNTEAFF
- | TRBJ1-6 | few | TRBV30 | TGTGCCTGGAGTCGATTAGGGGAAAATTCACCCCTCCACTTT | CAWSRLGENSPLHF
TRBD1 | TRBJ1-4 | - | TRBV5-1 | TGCGCCACCCGACAGGGTGGGAATGAAAAACTGTTTTTT | CATRQGGNEKLFF
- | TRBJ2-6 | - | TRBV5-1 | TGCGCCAGCAGACAGAAACCCGGACAGTATGAAGAGGGGTGGGCTTTC | CASRQKPGQYEEGWAF
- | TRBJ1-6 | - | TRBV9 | TGTGCCAGCAGCGGCAGGGAAGGATCCTATAATTCACCCCTCCACTTT | CASSGREGSYNSPLHF
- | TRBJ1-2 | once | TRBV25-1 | TGTGCCAGCAGTGTATCCGGGAGGACAGCTCACCGCCTCTATGGCTACACCTTC | CASSVSGRTAHRLYGYTF
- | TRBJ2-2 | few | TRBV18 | TGTGCCAGCTCACCACCATCCGCGTTCCGGCGGGACACCGGGGAGCTGTTTTTT | CASSPPSAFRRDTGELFF
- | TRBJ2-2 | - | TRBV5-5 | TGTGCCAGCAGCTTGGTTCTGAACACCGGGGAGCTGTTTTTT | CASSLVLNTGELFF
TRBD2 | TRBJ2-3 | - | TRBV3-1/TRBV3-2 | TGTGCCAGCAGCCAAGACCCTAGCGGGGGGGCCAAAAATATGAATACGCAGTATTTT | CASSQDPSGGAKNMNTQYF
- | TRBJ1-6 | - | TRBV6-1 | TGTGCCAGCAGTGGCAGCCAGGGAATTGGTTATTCACCCCTCCACTTT | CASSGSQGIGYSPLHF
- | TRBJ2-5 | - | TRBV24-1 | TGTGCCACCAGTAGTAGGAGGGGAGAGACCCAGTACTTC | CATSSRRGETQYF
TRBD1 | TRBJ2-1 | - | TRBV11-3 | TGTGCCAGCAGCTTAGTAGGGACAGGGTACAATGAGCAGTTCTTC | CASSLVGTGYNEQFF
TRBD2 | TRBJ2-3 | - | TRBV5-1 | TGCGCCAGCAAAGCATCTAGCGGGGGGGCTCCAGATACGCAGTATTTT | CASKASSGGAPDTQYF
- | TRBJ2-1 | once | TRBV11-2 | TGTGCCAGCAGCTTAGTAGGGGGAAATTACAATGAGCAGTTCTTC | CASSLVGGNYNEQFF
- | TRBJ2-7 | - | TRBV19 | TGTGCCAGTAGTATAAATATCGGCGGAAACTACGAGCAGTACTTC | CASSINIGGNYEQYF
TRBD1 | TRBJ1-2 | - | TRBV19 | TGTGCCAGTCTGCCGGGACAGGGGAACTATGGCTACACCTTC | CASLPGQGNYGYTF
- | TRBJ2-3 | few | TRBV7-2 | TGTGCCAGCAGCTCCCTGGGAGCGGGCTTCACAGATACGCAGTATTTT | CASSSLGAGFTDTQYF
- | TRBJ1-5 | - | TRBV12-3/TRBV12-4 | TGTGCCAGCAGTTTGAGACCCACGGGGCCCCAGCATTTT | CASSLRPTGPQHF
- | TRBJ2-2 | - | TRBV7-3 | TGTGCCAGCAGCTTAAGTGTCCCGGACACCGGGGAGCTGTTTTTT | CASSLSVPDTGELFF